The 7 T cell receptor beta chains listed next were all sequenced from one sample in a study of OX40 agonist ivuxolimab in advanced cancers. TCRdb's copy holds only in-frame clones and misses some; the assay was immunoSEQ multiplex PCR. The sample lists tens of thousands of clones; about 90% were seen once. The sequences come from CD4+ or CD8+ T cells sorted from blood, collected in a trial of the OX40 agonist ivuxolimab. Source of these receptors: an adult with an advanced solid tumor such as melanoma, head and neck, liver or kidney cancer.

This clone was recorded a few times. This chain's CDR3 is CAWRDQGVRAKNIQYF. DNA for the CDR3: TGTGCCTGGAGGGACCAGGGGGTACGAGCCAAAAACATTCAGTACTTC. This rearrangement joins TRBV30 to TRBJ2-4, with TRBD1 matching 7 bases. Germline CDR1 GTSNPN, CDR2 SVGIG (reference sequence). The V segment lost 3 bases and the J segment 0 bases; nucleotides outside the gene matches: 8. This CDR3 contains 16 residues.

The genes are TRBV2 and TRBJ2-7, with TRBD2 identical over 9 bases. With 8 bases clipped from V and 3 bases from J, the junction kept 11 bases outside the gene matches. Germline assignment: CDR1 SNHLY and CDR2 FYNNEI. This CDR3 region has 15 residues. The chain's CDR3 is CASLQDEAGGYEQYF. Written as DNA, the CDR3 is TGTGCCAGCTTACAAGATGAAGCGGGAGGCTACGAGCAGTACTTC.

V and J are TRBV7-6 and TRBJ2-1; 12 nucleotides line up with TRBD2. The V segment lost 2 bases and the J segment 9 bases; nucleotides outside the gene matches: 8. CDR1 is SGHVS, CDR2 FNYEAQ, per germline. There are 16 residues in the CDR3. The CDR3 nucleotides are TGTGCCAGCAGCTTAAGGGCTAGCGGGGGGGCATCTGAGCAGTTCTTC. This translates into CASSLRASGGASEQFF.

With respect to this clone: Distinct nucleotide sequences in the sample also encode this CDR3. The CDR3 sequence is CASSPGQGDTGELFF. The CDR3 coding sequence is TGTGCCAGCTCACCAGGGCAGGGGGACACCGGGGAGCTGTTTTTT. This chain connects TRBV18 to TRBJ2-2, with 7 nucleotides matching TRBD1. V was clipped by 2 bases and J by 3 bases; unmatched bases: 3. Looked up from germline, CDR1 is KGHSH and CDR2 is LQKENI. The CDR3 runs 15 residues.

V is TRBV6-5 and J is TRBJ2-1; no clear D. V dropped 2 bases and J dropped 9 bases, with 11 bases sitting between them. This CDR3 is built from 13 residues. Germline V gives CDR1 MNHEY, CDR2 SVGAGI. The CDR3 sequence: CASSYGEASEQFF. CDR3 coding DNA: TGTGCCAGCAGTTACGGTGAGGCGAGTGAGCAGTTCTTC.

The V call is TRBV6-5, the J call TRBJ2-3; 7 nucleotides align to TRBD2. Trimming removed 10 bases from V and 0 bases from J; junction bases left unmatched: 10. CDR1 is MNHEY and CDR2 is SVGAGI in the germline V gene. The CDR3 extends over 15 amino acids. The CDR3: CATRMSGASTDTQYF. For the CDR3, the DNA is TGTGCCACGAGAATGAGCGGGGCTAGCACAGATACGCAGTATTTT.

The chain is built from TRBV2 and TRBJ2-5; D tentatively reads TRBD1 or TRBD2 (6 bases each). V was cut by 4 bases and J by 1 base, with 22 bases left in between. This CDR3 region has 18 residues. Germline V gives CDR1 SNHLY, CDR2 FYNNEI. The CDR3 loop is CASSGPFGGRTIQETQYF. CDR3 in DNA: TGTGCCAGCAGTGGCCCCTTTGGGGGCCGGACTATCCAAGAGACCCAGTACTTC.